Following are 4 T cell receptor beta chains from one sample sequenced in a study of tumor-infiltrating lymphocytes in primary liver carcinoma. The authors took blood RNA from unsorted whole blood and also extracted germline DNA. Production of TCR beta cDNA used 500 ng total RNA together with a constant-region primer. Amplification in three nested multiplex PCR rounds with slightly modified ARM-PCR gave rise to TCR beta libraries. With TRBV1-TRBV30 forward primers and a C-beta reverse primer, the first two PCR rounds were run for roughly 10 cycles each. One entry per CDR3 protein results from TCRdb running MiXCR on the multiplex PCR reads. The repertoire includes roughly 330,000 distinct CDR3 sequences, 65% of them detected once, and about 6% sits in the top ten. Sequenced material: peripheral blood. The receptors were gathered from a man between 40 and 49 years old with primary liver carcinoma and hepatitis B virus infection.

As for this clonotype: Mismatch with germline at one junction end may stem from a read error. The chain links TRBV30 to TRBJ2-3; D gene unclear. The CDR3 extends over 13 amino acids. Germline V gene sequence: CDR1 GTSNPN, CDR2 SVGIG (reference sequence). The CDR3, as DNA: TGTACCTGGAGTGTGATGAGCACAGATACGCAGTATTTT. Residues: CTWSVMSTDTQYF.

As for this clonotype: An end of the junction does not agree with germline; a read error may underlie this. V gene TRBV11-2 combines with J gene TRBJ1-2; D not resolved. Germline assignment: CDR1 SGHAT and CDR2 FQNNGV. The length of the CDR3 is 13 residues. Here the CDR3 reads CASGPRQYYGYTF. CDR3 DNA: TGTGCCAGCGGCCCCCGACAATACTATGGCTACACATTC.

A word on this clonotype: This may arise from a read error, as a much more abundant clone is one base away. This chain joins TRBV10-1 and TRBJ2-7, with a weak D call TRBD1 (6 bases). The V gene lost 3 bases and the J gene lost 2 bases, with 11 bases spanning the gap. This CDR3 comprises 14 residues. Germline V CDR1 and CDR2: WNHNN, SYGVQD (reference sequence). In DNA form, the CDR3 reads TGCGCCAGCAGTGAAAGACAGGAGGCCTACGAGCAGTACTTC. Its protein product is CASSERQEAYEQYF.

As concerns this clonotype: One end of the junction fails to match germline, which may point to a read error. The gene calls are TRBV11-2 and TRBJ2-7; D is possibly TRBD1 (5 bases). Germline values: CDR1 SGHAT, CDR2 FQNNGV. The CDR3 spans 14 residues. The CDR3 sequence: CASSLIWGSYKQYF. The CDR3 bases are TGTGCCAGCAGCTTAATATGGGGCTCCTACAAGCAGTACTTC.